This T cell receptor beta chain was profiled in a study of regulatory T cells in long-lasting Graves disease. Overall study findings and caveats: Gene preferences differed: TRBV28, TRBJ1-2, TRBJ2-5 in persistent cases.

Deletions cut 3 bases from V and 7 bases from J, with 23 bases between. This CDR3 is 16 amino acids long. CDR1 is SGDLS, CDR2 YYNGEE, per germline. As for time point: newly diagnosed GD, antithyroid drugs for less than 3 months. The TCR library was prepared using RNA isolated from PBMCs. This clonotype was picked up a small number of times. Antigen: not known. HTBI primers from iRepertoire and Arm-PCR of CDR3 regions yielded the TCR beta libraries. TCRdb re-derived calls from the multiplex PCR reads in MiXCR, one entry per CDR3 protein. The sample includes some 600,000 distinct CDR3 sequences, roughly a sixth seen only once; the top ten take around 12%. The same data also went into a second study, on T cells in Graves' hyperthyroidism and ophthalmopathy.

The sample in question was peripheral blood mononuclear cells (PBMCs), obtained at new diagnosis, from a patient treated with antithyroid drugs. The V and J genes are TRBV9 and TRBJ2-7; D perhaps matches TRBD2 (6 bases). The clonotype was recovered from a man in his late teens or twenties with Graves disease. This CDR3 reads CASSANPSASQGEQYF. In DNA form, the CDR3 reads TGTGCCAGCAGCGCCAATCCTAGCGCCTCCCAGGGTGAGCAGTACTTC. Variable domain in full (rest from reference TRBV9 and TRBJ2-7): DSGVTQTPKHLITATGQRVTLRCSPRSGDLSVYWYQQSLDQGLQFLIQYYNGEERAKGNILERFSAQQFPDLHSELNLSSLELGDSALYFCASSANPSASQGEQYFGPGTRLTVT.